The entry below gives a single T cell receptor beta chain sequence along with its context. Its antigen is unknown. Losses at the gene ends were 5 bases for V and 0 bases for J; bases not matched to a gene: 7. Germline CDR1 is SGHTA and CDR2 is FQGNSA. This CDR3 contains 17 residues. This sample stems from a study of shared clonotypes between healthy human individuals. Assay used: immunoSEQ multiplex PCR; TCRdb lists only in-frame clones, some missing. In the table there are about 1 million clones, more than 60% of which are singletons. Study-level results: It was anticipated that sequencing depth would influence how many clonotypes donors shared.

This chain connects TRBV7-2 to TRBJ2-3; 11 bases are a match to TRBD1. This receptor was taken from a man aged 18 to 30 in good health. The sequencing sample was made of memory CD4+ T cells sorted from blood. The subset denotes: CD45RA-negative fraction. CDR3 loop: CASSRRTGGPSTDTQYF. In nucleotides, the CDR3 is TGTGCCAGCAGCCGCCGGACAGGGGGCCCTAGCACAGATACGCAGTATTTT.